The clone carrying this T cell receptor (beta chain) was observed a few times. Its antigen remains unidentified. Distinct nucleotide sequences in the sample also encode this CDR3. The entry originates in a study of PD-1 blockade in classical Hodgkin lymphoma. Study at large: A 3 mg/kg intravenous dose of nivolumab was received by patients every 2 weeks. Study-wide results and caveats: It was reported that newly diagnosed patients had less baseline TCR diversity than healthy donors.

As to time point: cycle 4 day 1 (C4D1), after 6 weeks of nivolumab. Each patient's relapse followed autologous stem cell transplantation, and brentuximab vedotin exposure varied. The V and J ends lost 0 bases and 1 base respectively, with 4 bases between them. In germline, CDR1 is SGHDT, CDR2 YYEEEE. The CDR3 length is 13 residues. Here immunoSEQ multiplex PCR was the method, and the copy in TCRdb shows in-frame clones only, minus some. The data show about 50,000 clones, about 76% seen once. The J gene is TRBJ1-1, the V gene TRBV5-6; D is undetermined. The TCR sequence derives from a human donor with classical Hodgkin lymphoma. Sequenced here: peripheral blood mononuclear cells (PBMCs), sampled before the fourth cycle of nivolumab. Here the CDR3 DNA reads TGTGCCAGCAGCTTGGGCAGGAACACTGAAGCTTTCTTT. Residues: CASSLGRNTEAFF. The full variable domain, its missing parts supplied by reference TRBV5-6 and TRBJ1-1, is DAGVTQSPTHLIKTRGQQVTLRCSPKSGHDTVSWYQQALGQGPQFIFQYYEEEERQRGNFPDRFSGHQFPNYSSELNVNALLLGDSALYLCASSLGRNTEAFFGQGTRLTVV.